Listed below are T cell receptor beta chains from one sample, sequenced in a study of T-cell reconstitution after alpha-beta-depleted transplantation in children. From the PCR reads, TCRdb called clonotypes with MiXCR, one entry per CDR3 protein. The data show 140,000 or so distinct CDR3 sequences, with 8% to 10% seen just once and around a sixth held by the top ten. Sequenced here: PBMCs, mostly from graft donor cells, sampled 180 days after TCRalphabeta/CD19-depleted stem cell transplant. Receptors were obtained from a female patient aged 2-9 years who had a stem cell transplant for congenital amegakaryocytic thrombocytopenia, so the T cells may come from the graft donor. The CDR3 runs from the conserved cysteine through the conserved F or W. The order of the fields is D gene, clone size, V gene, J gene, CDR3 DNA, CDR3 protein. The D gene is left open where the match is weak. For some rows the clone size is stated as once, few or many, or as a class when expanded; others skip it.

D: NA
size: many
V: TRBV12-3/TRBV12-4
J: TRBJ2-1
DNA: TGTGCCAGCAGTTTAGTGTCCGGGAATGAGCAGTTCTTC
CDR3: CASSLVSGNEQFF

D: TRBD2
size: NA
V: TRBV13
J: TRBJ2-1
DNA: TGTGCCAGCAGCTTAAGACTAGCGGGAGTGGTTGAGCAGTTCTTC
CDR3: CASSLRLAGVVEQFF

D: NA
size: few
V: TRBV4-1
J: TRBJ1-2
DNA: TGCGCCAGCAGCCAAGTATTCTTCGATGGCTACACCTTC
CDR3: CASSQVFFDGYTF

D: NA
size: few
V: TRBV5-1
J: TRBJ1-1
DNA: TGCGCCAGCAGCTACTACAGGACCCACACTGAAGCTTTCTTT
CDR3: CASSYYRTHTEAFF

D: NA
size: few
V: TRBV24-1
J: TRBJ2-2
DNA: TGTGCCACCGAAACAGGTACCACCGGGGAGCTGTTTTTT
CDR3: CATETGTTGELFF

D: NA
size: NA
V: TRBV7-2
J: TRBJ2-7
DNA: TGTGCCAGCAGCTTCGACCGGGACTCCACCTACGAGCAGTACTTC
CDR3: CASSFDRDSTYEQYF

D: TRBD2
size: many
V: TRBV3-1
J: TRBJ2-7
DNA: TGTGCCAGCAGCCAAGATATGGGGGGGGACTACGAGCAGTACTTC
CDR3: CASSQDMGGDYEQYF

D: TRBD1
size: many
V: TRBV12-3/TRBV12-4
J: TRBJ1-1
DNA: TGTGCCAGCAGTTTATACGGGACAGGGGGGTTTGATGCTGAAGCTTTCTTT
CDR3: CASSLYGTGGFDAEAFF

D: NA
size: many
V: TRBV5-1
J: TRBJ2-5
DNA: TGCGCCAGCAGCTTGGAGCTCGGCAGGGGCGAGACCCAGTACTTC
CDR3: CASSLELGRGETQYF

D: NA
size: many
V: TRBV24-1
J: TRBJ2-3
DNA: TGTGCCACCAGTGATCCGTGGGGGGACGGAGCCACAGATACGCAGTATTTT
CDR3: CATSDPWGDGATDTQYF

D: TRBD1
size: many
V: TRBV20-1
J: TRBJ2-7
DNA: TGCAGTGTAAGGAGGGACAGGGTTGCCTACGAGCAGTACTTC
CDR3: CSVRRDRVAYEQYF

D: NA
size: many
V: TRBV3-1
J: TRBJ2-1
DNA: TGTGCCAGCAGCCAAGAGAAGGAGGGGGGACTTTGGGGGTTGTCCTACAATGAGCAGTTCTTC
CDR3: CASSQEKEGGLWGLSYNEQFF

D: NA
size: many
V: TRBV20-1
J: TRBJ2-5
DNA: TGCAGTGCTAGCCGGACAGTGATCCAAGAGACCCAGTACTTC
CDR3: CSASRTVIQETQYF

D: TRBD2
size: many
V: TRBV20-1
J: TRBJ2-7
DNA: TGCAGTGCTTTCTCCTGGCGGGAGGGCCGCTTGTACGAGCAGTACTTC
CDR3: CSAFSWREGRLYEQYF

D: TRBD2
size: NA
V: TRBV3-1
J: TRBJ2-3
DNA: TGTGCCAGTGAATCTAGCGGGGGGGCACCAGATACGCAGTATTTT
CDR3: CASESSGGAPDTQYF

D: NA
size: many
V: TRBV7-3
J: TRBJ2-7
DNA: TGTGCCAGCAGCACCTCCGTCGGGGGCGGATACGAGCAGTACTTC
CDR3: CASSTSVGGGYEQYF

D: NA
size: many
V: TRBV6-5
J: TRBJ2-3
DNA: TGTGCCAGCAGTCGTCAGCGGACCACAGATACGCAGTATTTT
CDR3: CASSRQRTTDTQYF

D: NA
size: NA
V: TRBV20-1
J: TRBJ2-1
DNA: TGCAGTGCTAAAACCACTAGTCTGGCGCTCTTC
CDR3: CSAKTTSLALF

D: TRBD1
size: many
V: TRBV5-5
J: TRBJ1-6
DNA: TGTGCCAGCACCCCGGACAGGGGAAACTCACCCCTCCACTTT
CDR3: CASTPDRGNSPLHF

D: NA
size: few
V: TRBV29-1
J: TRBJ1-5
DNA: TGCAGCGTTTCAGGGCATAGCAATCAGCCCCAGCATTTT
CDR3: CSVSGHSNQPQHF

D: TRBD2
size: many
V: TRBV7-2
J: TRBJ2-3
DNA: TGTGCCAGCAGCTACGGACTAGCGGCCACAGATACGCAGTATTTT
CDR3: CASSYGLAATDTQYF

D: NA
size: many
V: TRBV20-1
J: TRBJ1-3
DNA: TGCAGTGCTAGGGGGCTCAGTGGAAACACCATATATTTT
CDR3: CSARGLSGNTIYF

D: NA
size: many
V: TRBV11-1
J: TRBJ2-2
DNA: TGTGCCAGCAGCCTCCGGAGACTCACCGGGGAGCTGTTTTTT
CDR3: CASSLRRLTGELFF

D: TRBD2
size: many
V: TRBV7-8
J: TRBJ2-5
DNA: TGTGCCAGCAGCTTGGCGGGAGGGTTAGTGGGGACCCAGTACTTC
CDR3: CASSLAGGLVGTQYF

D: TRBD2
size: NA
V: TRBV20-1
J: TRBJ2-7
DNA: TGCAGTGCCTTCGAGGCTAGCGGGAGCTACGAGCAGTACTTC
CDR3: CSAFEASGSYEQYF

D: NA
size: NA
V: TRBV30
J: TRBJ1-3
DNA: TGTGCCTGGAGTCGCCGTGCTGGAAACACCATATATTTT
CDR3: CAWSRRAGNTIYF

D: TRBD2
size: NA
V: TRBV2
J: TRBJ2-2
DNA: TGTGCCAGCAGCCGCAGCGGGGGGAACACCGGGGAGCTGTTTTTT
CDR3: CASSRSGGNTGELFF

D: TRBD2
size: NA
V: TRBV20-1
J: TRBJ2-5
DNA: TGCAGTGCTAGAGATCCGGGGGGGGCCCGAGAGACCCAGTACTTC
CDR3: CSARDPGGARETQYF

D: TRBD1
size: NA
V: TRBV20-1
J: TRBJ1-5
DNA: TGCAGTTCCAGACAGGGTTGGGGCAATCAGCCCCAGCATTTT
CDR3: CSSRQGWGNQPQHF

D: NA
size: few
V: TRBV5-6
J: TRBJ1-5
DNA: TGTGCCAGCAGCAGCGGGGGTAGGAGCAATCAGCCCCAGCATTTT
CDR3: CASSSGGRSNQPQHF

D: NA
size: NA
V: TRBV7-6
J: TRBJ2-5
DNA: TGTGCCAGCAGCTTAGTGGCGGGACGTAAAGAGACCCAGTACTTC
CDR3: CASSLVAGRKETQYF

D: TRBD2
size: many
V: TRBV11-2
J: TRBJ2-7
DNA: TGTGCCAGCAGCCTCTGGGGACTAGCGGGAGCAGGTCGCTACCCCTACGAGCAGTACTTC
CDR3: CASSLWGLAGAGRYPYEQYF

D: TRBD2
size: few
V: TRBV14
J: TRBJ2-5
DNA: TGTGCCAGCAGCCGGCTAGCGGGGGCGTTCCAAGAGACCCAGTACTTC
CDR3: CASSRLAGAFQETQYF

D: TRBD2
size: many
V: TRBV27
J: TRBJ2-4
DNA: TGTGCCAGCAGACTCGGGACTAGCGGGGGGAGGAGCATTCAGTACTTC
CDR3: CASRLGTSGGRSIQYF

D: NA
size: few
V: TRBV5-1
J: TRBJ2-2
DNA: TGCGCCAGCAGCGGGGCTGATAACGGGGAGCTGTTTTTT
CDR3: CASSGADNGELFF

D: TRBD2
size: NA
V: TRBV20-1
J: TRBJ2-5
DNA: TGCAGTGCCACGCCGGGAAGCGGGAGAGGAGAGACCCAGTACTTC
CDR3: CSATPGSGRGETQYF

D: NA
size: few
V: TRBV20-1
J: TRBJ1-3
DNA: TGCAGTGCTAGCCCGGGGGCCGGAAACACCATATATTTT
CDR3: CSASPGAGNTIYF

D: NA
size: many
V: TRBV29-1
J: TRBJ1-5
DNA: TGCAGCGTTGAATTACGGCAGCCCCAGCATTTT
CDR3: CSVELRQPQHF

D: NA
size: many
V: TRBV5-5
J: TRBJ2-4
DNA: TGTGCCAGCAGCTTGGAGGTGGTTCAGGACATTCAGTACTTC
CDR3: CASSLEVVQDIQYF

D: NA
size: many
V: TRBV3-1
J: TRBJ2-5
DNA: TGTGCCAGCAGATCAGGGTTTTGGGGCCAAGAGACCCAGTACTTC
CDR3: CASRSGFWGQETQYF

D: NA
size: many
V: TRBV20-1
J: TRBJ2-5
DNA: TGCAGTGCTAGGGCTAGTACTGAAGAGACCCAGTACTTC
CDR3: CSARASTEETQYF

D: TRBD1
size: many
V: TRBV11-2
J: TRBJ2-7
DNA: TGTGCCAGCAGCTTAATGACAGGGGGTTACGAGCAGTACTTC
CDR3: CASSLMTGGYEQYF

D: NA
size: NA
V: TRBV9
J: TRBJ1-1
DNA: TGTGCCAGCAGCGTCGGGGACCGGACCTCCACTGAAGCTTTCTTT
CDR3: CASSVGDRTSTEAFF

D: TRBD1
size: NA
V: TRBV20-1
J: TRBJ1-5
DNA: TGCAGTGCTAGACCGAACCCGGGACAGGGGAAAAATCAGCCCCAGCATTTT
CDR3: CSARPNPGQGKNQPQHF

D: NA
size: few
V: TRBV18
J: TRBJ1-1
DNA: TGTGCCAGCTCACCGTATATGGCTGAAGCTTTCTTT
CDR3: CASSPYMAEAFF

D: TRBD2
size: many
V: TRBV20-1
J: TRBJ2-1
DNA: TGCAGTGCTAGTAGTAGCGGGCTGTACAATGAGCAGTTCTTC
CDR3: CSASSSGLYNEQFF

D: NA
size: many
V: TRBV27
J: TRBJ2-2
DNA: TGTGCCAGCACCACCCGACTAGGGATCGGGGAGCTGTTTTTT
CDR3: CASTTRLGIGELFF

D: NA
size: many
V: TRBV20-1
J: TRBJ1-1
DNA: TGCAGTGCCGAGGACAGATCGATCAACACTGAAGCTTTCTTT
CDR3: CSAEDRSINTEAFF

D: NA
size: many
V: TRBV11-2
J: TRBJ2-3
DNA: TGTGCCAGCCAAAGGGAGGGGGGCCCGCCCTATACGCAGTATTTT
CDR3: CASQREGGPPYTQYF

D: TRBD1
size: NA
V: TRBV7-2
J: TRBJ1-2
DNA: TGTGCCAGCAGCTTAGTGGTCAGGGGGCTTGGCTACACCTTC
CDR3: CASSLVVRGLGYTF

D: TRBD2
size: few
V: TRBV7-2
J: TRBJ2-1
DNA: TGTGCCAGCAGCTTAGCCAGCGGGAGGGCCTGGAACAATGAGCAGTTCTTC
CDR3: CASSLASGRAWNNEQFF

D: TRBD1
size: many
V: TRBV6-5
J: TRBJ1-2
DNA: TGTGCCAGCAGTTTTTTGGGGACAGGGTATTATGGCTACACCTTC
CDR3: CASSFLGTGYYGYTF

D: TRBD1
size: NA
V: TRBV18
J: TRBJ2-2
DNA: TGTGCCAGCTCAAAGCCCGGGACAGAAGTAGCCGGGGAGCTGTTTTTT
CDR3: CASSKPGTEVAGELFF

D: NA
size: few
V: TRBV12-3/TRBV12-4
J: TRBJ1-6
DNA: TGTGCCAGCAGGCAGAATAATTCACCCCTCCACTTT
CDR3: CASRQNNSPLHF